Each of the 25 T cell receptor beta chains below was sequenced from the same sample in a study of T cell repertoires in cytomegalovirus infection. Using its own MiXCR run on the reads, TCRdb lists one record per CDR3 protein. This sample has some 160,000 distinct CDR3 sequences, with roughly 18% found just once. Sequencing was performed on CD8+ T cells from PBMCs. These receptors all stem from a human donor in good health (CMV status not recorded). Some clones in this sample may be carry-over from other donors' samples.

This clonotype showed up just a few times. The genes are TRBV7-6 and TRBJ1-3, with D uncertain. Trimming cost V 5 bases and J 0 bases, with 17 bases left between them. The germline gives CDR1 SGHVS, CDR2 FNYEAQ. The CDR3 is 17 residues long. The DNA for the CDR3 is TGTGCCAGCAGCCCCTCGTGGAGGACCTACTCTGGAAACACCATATATTTT. It is translated as CASSPSWRTYSGNTIYF.

As regards this clonotype: Lacking the conserved final phenylalanine or tryptophan, this CDR3 likely reflects a read error. The chain joins TRBV11-2 to TRBJ1-1; D gene uncertain. The V gene lost 0 bases and the J gene lost 0 bases, with 14 bases spanning the gap. The germline gives CDR1 SGHAT, CDR2 FQNNGV. This CDR3 region has 17 residues. Here the CDR3 reads CASSLESVRVMNTEAFL. Here the CDR3 DNA reads TGTGCCAGCAGCTTAGAGTCAGTTAGAGTAATGAACACTGAAGCTTTCTTA.

This clonotype has only a few counts. The chain carries TRBV4-3 and TRBJ2-7; 8 nucleotides align to TRBD2. With 1 base clipped from V and 3 bases from J, the junction kept 5 bases outside the gene matches. The CDR3 runs to 15 residues. Germline-derived CDR1 and CDR2 are LGHNA and YSLEER. In nucleotides, the CDR3 is TGCGCCAGCAGCCAAGGACGGGGGGGTTTCTACGAGCAGTACTTC. As protein: CASSQGRGGFYEQYF.

This clonotype has only a few counts. This sequence joins TRBV12-3 or TRBV12-4 and TRBJ2-5; unclear D gene. The CDR3 runs to 14 residues. V was shortened by 2 bases and J by 1 base, with 8 bases between the two germline ends. CDR3 sequence (DNA): TGTGCCAGCAGTTTACGACCCAGCCAAGAGACCCAGTACTTC. This translates into CASSLRPSQETQYF.

This clonotype was recorded a few times. The chain uses TRBV12-3 or TRBV12-4 and TRBJ2-7; a possible D gene is TRBD2 (5 bases). V was clipped by 8 bases and J by 3 bases, with 11 bases between them. The CDR3 covers 12 residues. CDR3 DNA: TGTGCCAGCGGAGGATTCTACTACGAGCAGTACTTC. It specifies CASGGFYYEQYF.

This clonotype was recorded a few times. The chain links TRBV24-1 to TRBJ2-5, with D hard to call. Germline lookup yields CDR1 KGHDR and CDR2 SFDVKD. Trimming pared 0 bases from V and 4 bases from J, leaving 5 bases between. CDR3 length: 13 amino acids. The CDR3: CATSDLTAETQYF. The CDR3 DNA reads as TGTGCCACCAGTGATTTGACGGCAGAGACCCAGTACTTC.

The table lists this clonotype with a few counts. This rearrangement joins TRBV7-9 to TRBJ2-1, with D possibly TRBD2 on 5 matching bases. V was trimmed by 1 base and J by 3 bases, leaving 10 bases between them. Germline V gene data show CDR1 as SEHNR and CDR2 as FQNEAQ (reference sequence). The CDR3 is 15 amino acids. In DNA, the CDR3 is TGTGCCAGCAGCTTAGAGAGAGGGTTCTACAATGAGCAGTTCTTC. This sequence encodes CASSLERGFYNEQFF.

The rearrangement links TRBV6-2 or TRBV6-3 to TRBJ2-3, with TRBD2 matching 7 bases. Unmatched junction bases numbered 3, after V lost 2 bases and J lost 1 base. The CDR3 runs 15 residues. The germline V gene encodes CDR1 MNHEY and CDR2 SVGEGT. The CDR3 loop reads CASSYLAARTDTQYF. The DNA of the CDR3 is TGTGCCAGCAGTTACCTAGCGGCCCGCACAGATACGCAGTATTTT.

This sequence joins TRBV7-2 and TRBJ2-1; TRBD2 might be the D (6 bases). The CDR3 is 15 residues long. Trimming stripped 5 bases from V and 1 base from J, with 12 bases between. The germline gives CDR1 SGHTA, CDR2 FQGNSA. This chain's CDR3 is CASSPRLESYNEQFF. The CDR3 coding sequence is TGTGCCAGCAGCCCCCGACTAGAGTCCTACAATGAGCAGTTCTTC. Full variable domain (missing parts from reference TRBV7-2 and TRBJ2-1): GAGVSQSPSNKVTEKGKDVELRCDPISGHTALYWYRQSLGQGLEFLIYFQGNSAPDKSGLPSDRFSAERTGGSVSTLTIQRTQQEDSAVYLCASSPRLESYNEQFFGPGTRLTVL.

The genes are TRBV6-5 and TRBJ1-2, with a possible D match to TRBD1 (6 bases). The length of the CDR3 is 14 residues. The germline CDR1 and CDR2 sequences are MNHEY and SVGAGI. V was trimmed by 7 bases and J by 7 bases, leaving 19 bases between them. CDR3 coding DNA: TGTGCCAGCACCACGACGGGGGGCTCGGTTGGCTACACCTTC. Translating it yields CASTTTGGSVGYTF.

This clonotype was seen a handful of times. The J gene is TRBJ2-1, the V gene TRBV29-1; possible D gene TRBD2, 5 bases. Per germline, CDR1 SQVTM and CDR2 ANQGSEA. V was pared by 0 bases and J by 10 bases, with 13 bases between. This CDR3 contains 13 residues. In DNA, the CDR3 is TGCAGCGTTGAAGATTTTGGGGAGAGGGAGCAGTTCTTC. It codes for CSVEDFGEREQFF.

In its sample, this clonotype was seen a few times. The V and J genes are TRBV6-6 and TRBJ2-1; D not resolved. This CDR3 is built from 12 residues. Germline V gene data show CDR1 as MNHNY and CDR2 as SVGAGI (reference sequence). Trimming removed 5 bases at V and 2 bases at J, with 4 bases between. CDR3 sequence (DNA): TGTGCCAGCAGTCTAGCCTACAATGAGCAGTTCTTC. It specifies CASSLAYNEQFF.

J is TRBJ1-5 and V is TRBV30, with D unresolved. Germline V CDR1 and CDR2: GTSNPN, SVGIG (reference sequence). V lost 1 base and J 0 bases, leaving 16 bases between the germline ends. The CDR3 is 17 residues long. The CDR3 sequence is CAWSGGSQRGSNQPQHF. Written as DNA, the CDR3 is TGTGCCTGGAGTGGTGGGTCCCAACGGGGTAGCAATCAGCCCCAGCATTTT. Using reference TRBV30 and TRBJ1-5 for the parts outside the CDR3, the full variable domain is SQTIHQWPATLVQPVGSPLSLECTVEGTSNPNLYWYRQAAGRGLQLLFYSVGIGQISSEVPQNLSASRPQDRQFILSSKKLLLSDSGFYLCAWSGGSQRGSNQPQHFGDGTRLSIL.

The chain is built from TRBV4-1 and TRBJ2-3; possible D gene TRBD2, 5 bases. The CDR3 totals 13 residues. Trimming pared 1 base from V and 6 bases from J, leaving 8 bases between. Germline V gives CDR1 MGHRA, CDR2 YSYEKL. This CDR3 reads CASSQAGGDTQYF. The CDR3 coding sequence is TGCGCCAGCAGCCAAGCAGGCGGGGATACGCAGTATTTT.

This clonotype came up a few times. This chain connects TRBV7-2 to TRBJ2-1; D possibly matches TRBD1 or TRBD2 (5 bases each). V dropped 4 bases and J dropped 2 bases, with 12 bases sitting between them. CDR1 is SGHTA, CDR2 FQGNSA, per germline. The CDR3 covers 15 residues. The CDR3 nucleotides are TGTGCCAGCAGCTCCGGGGCCAAGGCCTACAATGAGCAGTTCTTC. Its translation: CASSSGAKAYNEQFF.

This sequence joins TRBV7-6 and TRBJ2-7; D perhaps matches TRBD1 (5 bases). CDR3 size: 17 residues. V lost 0 bases, J lost 9 bases, and 24 bases lay in between. Germline V CDR1 and CDR2: SGHVS, FNYEAQ. The CDR3: CASSLARPGNPSERQYF. As DNA, the CDR3 is TGTGCCAGCAGCTTAGCGCGCCCAGGGAATCCGTCGGAGAGGCAGTACTTC.

The sample holds a few counts of this clonotype. This rearrangement joins TRBV7-8 to TRBJ1-5; D unresolved. Trimming pared 5 bases from V and 0 bases from J, leaving 14 bases between. This CDR3 spans 16 amino acids. Germline lookup yields CDR1 SGHVS and CDR2 FQNEAQ. CDR3: CASSPASIYSNQPQHF. The CDR3 DNA sequence: TGTGCCAGCAGCCCCGCTTCTATTTATAGCAATCAGCCCCAGCATTTT.

The rearrangement uses TRBV2 and TRBJ2-2, with 9 bases identical to TRBD2. Germline V gives CDR1 SNHLY, CDR2 FYNNEI. The junction had 6 bases not matched to a gene; V was cut back by 10 bases and J by 0 bases. The CDR3 covers 15 residues. This CDR3 is CAILRGGSNTGELFF. DNA for the CDR3: TGTGCCATCCTGCGGGGGGGCTCGAACACCGGGGAGCTGTTTTTT.

V is TRBV10-3 and J is TRBJ2-1; possibly TRBD1 for D (7 bases). The V and J ends lost 2 bases and 8 bases respectively, with 16 bases between them. The CDR3 runs 15 residues. In germline, CDR1 is ENHRY, CDR2 SYGVKD. CDR3 loop: CAISELAEGADEQFF. CDR3 nucleotide sequence: TGTGCCATCAGTGAGCTGGCGGAGGGGGCGGATGAGCAGTTCTTC.

This clonotype has just a few counts. This CDR3 is CASSLASTGNTIYF. The CDR3 DNA sequence: TGTGCCAGCAGCTTAGCCAGTACTGGAAACACCATATATTTT. J is TRBJ1-3 and V is TRBV7-9; D unclear. Trimming shortened V by 0 bases and J by 2 bases, and 5 bases separated the two germline ends. Germline assignment: CDR1 SEHNR and CDR2 FQNEAQ (reference sequence). The CDR3 totals 14 residues.

This clonotype was recorded a few times. The J gene is TRBJ2-7, the V gene TRBV7-2, with D tentatively TRBD1 (6 bases). V lost 1 base to trimming and J lost 9 bases, with 16 bases between them. Germline V CDR1 and CDR2: SGHTA, FQGNSA. The CDR3 extends over 14 amino acids. The CDR3 nucleotides are TGTGCCAGCAGCTTAGGCAGGGGCCCCCTATGGCAGTACTTC. Amino acids: CASSLGRGPLWQYF.

This clonotype was picked up one time. The chain couples TRBV11-3 to TRBJ2-5; D might be TRBD2 (5 bases). V lost 6 bases and J lost 0, with 8 bases in between. Germline-derived CDR1 and CDR2 are SGHNT and YENEEA. The CDR3 covers 13 residues. This CDR3 reads CASSSRDQETQYF. The CDR3 DNA sequence: TGTGCCAGCAGTTCGCGGGACCAAGAGACCCAGTACTTC.

This clonotype occurred a few times. The V and J genes are TRBV4-3 and TRBJ1-6; D gene unclear. The CDR3 length is 18 residues. Trimming left V 0 bases short and J 5 bases short, with 17 bases between. The germline V gene has CDR1 LGHNA and CDR2 YSLEER. The CDR3 here is CASSQDLSLAEHNSPLHF. The CDR3 bases are TGCGCCAGCAGCCAAGATCTCTCGCTGGCAGAGCATAATTCACCCCTCCACTTT.

J is TRBJ2-1 and V is TRBV6-2 or TRBV6-3; either TRBD1 or TRBD2 may fit D (6 bases each). Trimming shortened V by 1 base and J by 4 bases, and 11 bases separated the two germline ends. The CDR3 totals 15 residues. Germline lookup yields CDR1 MNHEY and CDR2 SVGEGT. The DNA of the CDR3 is TGTGCCAGCAGTTACTTAACGGGGGCTTACAATGAGCAGTTCTTC. It encodes CASSYLTGAYNEQFF.

This sequence joins TRBV20-1 and TRBJ2-7; a weak D match, TRBD1 (5 bases). The length of the CDR3 is 13 residues. The germline V and J ends were trimmed by 3 bases and 0 bases, with 9 bases remaining between them. Germline V CDR1 and CDR2: DFQATT, SNEGSKA (reference sequence). The CDR3 DNA follows: TGCAGTGCTAGGAACAGGAACTCCTACGAGCAGTACTTC. It encodes CSARNRNSYEQYF.